The rows below give T cell receptor beta chains drawn from one sample of a study of Ad26.COV2.S vaccination and SARS-CoV-2 variants. Clones were read by immunoSEQ multiplex PCR, and TCRdb kept only the in-frame ones, dropping some. The data show roughly 320,000 clones, around four fifths seen once. The specimen was peripheral blood, collected in a trial of Ad26.COV2.S vaccine versus placebo. Receptor source: a person between 18 and 65 years old who received the Ad26.COV2.S COVID-19 vaccine or a placebo. CDR3s include the opening cysteine and the closing phenylalanine or tryptophan. D genes are given only for firm matches. Clone size is not always given. Where it is, it says once, few, many or a class for expanded clones.

size: once
J: TRBJ1-1
D: NA
V: TRBV14
DNA: TGTGCCAGCAGCCCAAGCTTGAACACTGAAGCTTTCTTT
CDR3: CASSPSLNTEAFF

size: NA
J: TRBJ1-6
D: TRBD1
V: TRBV5-1
DNA: TGCGCCAGCAGCGGAGGACAGGGGCGAACGGATTCACCCCTCCACTTT
CDR3: CASSGGQGRTDSPLHF

size: few
J: TRBJ2-7
D: NA
V: TRBV11-1
DNA: TGTGCCAGCAGCTTCGGGGATTCCTACGAGCAGTACTTC
CDR3: CASSFGDSYEQYF

size: NA
J: TRBJ1-2
D: NA
V: TRBV7-9
DNA: TGTGCCACCTCACCAGTTCCTTACAGTCCCTATGGCTACACCTTC
CDR3: CATSPVPYSPYGYTF

size: NA
J: TRBJ2-1
D: NA
V: TRBV25-1
DNA: TGTGCCAGCAGTGAACCCGGGATGAGGGATGAGCAGTTCTTC
CDR3: CASSEPGMRDEQFF

size: few
J: TRBJ2-5
D: NA
V: TRBV7-2
DNA: TGTGCCAGCAGCCCGAACGGACTAAAGGAGACCCAGTACTTC
CDR3: CASSPNGLKETQYF

size: NA
J: TRBJ2-7
D: NA
V: TRBV27
DNA: TGTGCCCTTGGACGGGGGTTTTGGATGGGGTTTAGAGGAGACGAGCAGTACTTC
CDR3: CALGRGFWMGFRGDEQYF

size: few
J: TRBJ1-2
D: NA
V: TRBV7-9
DNA: TGTGCCAGCACCCCGGTGGGGGCGGAGGGCTACACCTTC
CDR3: CASTPVGAEGYTF

size: NA
J: TRBJ2-7
D: NA
V: TRBV5-1
DNA: TGCGCCAGCAGCTTGGCCTCTGGCTCCTACGAGCAGTACTTC
CDR3: CASSLASGSYEQYF

size: NA
J: TRBJ1-1
D: TRBD1
V: TRBV7-6
DNA: TGTGCCAGCAGCGGAAACAGGGGGCGGGCGGGGAACACTGAAGCTTTCTTT
CDR3: CASSGNRGRAGNTEAFF

size: NA
J: TRBJ1-6
D: NA
V: TRBV5-4
DNA: TGTGCCAGCAGCTTGGAAGACAGGCATAATTCACCCCTCCACTTT
CDR3: CASSLEDRHNSPLHF

size: NA
J: TRBJ1-2
D: NA
V: TRBV24-1
DNA: TGTGCCACCAGTGCAGGGGTTAACTATGGCTACACCTTC
CDR3: CATSAGVNYGYTF

size: NA
J: TRBJ1-1
D: NA
V: TRBV5-5
DNA: TGTGCCAGCAGCTTGGCCCAGCCGGTGGACACTGAAGCTTTCTTT
CDR3: CASSLAQPVDTEAFF

size: few
J: TRBJ1-5
D: NA
V: TRBV4-1
DNA: TGCGCCACCGGGGACAACTATAGCAATCAGCCCCAGCATTTT
CDR3: CATGDNYSNQPQHF

size: NA
J: TRBJ2-6
D: TRBD1
V: TRBV6-5
DNA: TGTGCCAGCAGCGGGACAGTCTCTGGGGCCAACGTCCTGACTTTC
CDR3: CASSGTVSGANVLTF

size: NA
J: TRBJ2-1
D: NA
V: TRBV4-2
DNA: TGTGCCAGCAGCCAAGAACAGGGTCGGTCCTACAATGAGCAGTTCTTC
CDR3: CASSQEQGRSYNEQFF

size: once
J: TRBJ1-1
D: NA
V: TRBV19
DNA: TGTGCCAGTAGCACCCTCCCCCCGGGATGGGATGAAGCTTTCTTT
CDR3: CASSTLPPGWDEAFF

size: NA
J: TRBJ1-4
D: TRBD1
V: TRBV7-6
DNA: TGTGCCAGCAGCCCCCCCTCGACAGGGACCTTATTTAATGAAAAACTGTTTTTT
CDR3: CASSPPSTGTLFNEKLFF

size: NA
J: TRBJ2-7
D: NA
V: TRBV4-1
DNA: TGCGCCAGCAGCCAAAAGGACGGTTCCTACGAGCAGTACTTC
CDR3: CASSQKDGSYEQYF

size: NA
J: TRBJ2-1
D: TRBD2
V: TRBV4-2
DNA: TGTGCCAGCAGCCAAGATCTAGCGGGGGGAAACAATGAGCAGTTCTTC
CDR3: CASSQDLAGGNNEQFF

size: NA
J: TRBJ2-3
D: TRBD2
V: TRBV9
DNA: TGTGCCAGCAGCGTAGAACCCCACCTAGCGGGGGCTACAGATACGCAGTATTTT
CDR3: CASSVEPHLAGATDTQYF

size: NA
J: TRBJ1-1
D: TRBD1
V: TRBV28
DNA: TGTGCCAGCAGTTGGCAGGGGGCGGGGGACACTGAAGCTTTCTTT
CDR3: CASSWQGAGDTEAFF

size: NA
J: TRBJ2-7
D: TRBD1
V: TRBV28
DNA: TGTGCCAGCCGGACAGGGCTTTACGAGCAGTACTTC
CDR3: CASRTGLYEQYF

size: NA
J: TRBJ2-1
D: NA
V: TRBV10-3
DNA: TGTGCCACCATGGACACAACTAGCAATGAGCAGTTCTTC
CDR3: CATMDTTSNEQFF

size: once
J: TRBJ1-3
D: NA
V: TRBV5-1
DNA: TGCGCCAGCAGCTTGGGGGGGTCGAGCTCTGGAAACACCATATATTTT
CDR3: CASSLGGSSSGNTIYF

size: NA
J: TRBJ1-5
D: NA
V: TRBV6-6
DNA: TGTGCCAGCAGTCGACTAAGGGAAGCAGGGGACCAGCCCCAGCATTTT
CDR3: CASSRLREAGDQPQHF

size: NA
J: TRBJ1-1
D: NA
V: TRBV7-4
DNA: TGTGCCAGCAAATCCCCGGACCAAGCGAACACTGAAGCTTTCTTT
CDR3: CASKSPDQANTEAFF

size: NA
J: TRBJ2-2
D: TRBD1
V: TRBV19
DNA: TGTGCCAGTAGTTTCAGATGGACAGGGATCACCGGGGAGCTGTTTTTT
CDR3: CASSFRWTGITGELFF

size: NA
J: TRBJ2-2
D: NA
V: TRBV24-1
DNA: TGTGCCACCAGTGATTTGACAGGGTATCCGGGCACCGGGGAGCTGTTTTTT
CDR3: CATSDLTGYPGTGELFF

size: NA
J: TRBJ2-7
D: NA
V: TRBV11-3
DNA: TGTGCCAGCAGCTTAGTTTTATCGGGGGAGCAGTACTTC
CDR3: CASSLVLSGEQYF

size: NA
J: TRBJ1-5
D: NA
V: TRBV5-6
DNA: TGTGCCAGCAGCTTGGCCGGCAATCAGCCCCAGCATTTT
CDR3: CASSLAGNQPQHF

size: NA
J: TRBJ2-3
D: TRBD2
V: TRBV5-1
DNA: TGCGCCAGCAGCTTGGGACTAGCGGGGAGCACAGATACGCAGTATTTT
CDR3: CASSLGLAGSTDTQYF

size: NA
J: TRBJ1-3
D: TRBD1
V: TRBV6-6
DNA: TGTGCCAGCACCCTTCGCGGACAGGTGAAAAACACCATATATTTT
CDR3: CASTLRGQVKNTIYF

size: few
J: TRBJ1-4
D: NA
V: TRBV4-1
DNA: NA
CDR3: CASSFGPGEKLFF

size: NA
J: TRBJ2-3
D: TRBD2
V: TRBV6-5
DNA: TGTGCCAGGACTAGCGGGGGGTTAAGGGATACGCAGTATTTT
CDR3: CARTSGGLRDTQYF

size: NA
J: TRBJ2-1
D: TRBD2
V: TRBV28
DNA: TGTGCCAGCAGTTTAGCGGGGGGCCACAATGAGCAGTTCTTC
CDR3: CASSLAGGHNEQFF

size: NA
J: TRBJ1-6
D: TRBD1
V: TRBV10-3
DNA: TGTGCCATCAGCTACGGACAGGAGTCACCCCTCCACTTT
CDR3: CAISYGQESPLHF

size: NA
J: TRBJ2-3
D: TRBD2
V: TRBV5-1
DNA: TGCGCCAGCAGCCTAGCGGGGCGGGTAGATACGCAGTATTTT
CDR3: CASSLAGRVDTQYF

size: NA
J: TRBJ1-1
D: TRBD1
V: TRBV5-1
DNA: TGCGCCAGCTCCCGCAGGGGGGCCGACACTGAAGCTTTCTTT
CDR3: CASSRRGADTEAFF

size: NA
J: TRBJ2-3
D: TRBD2
V: TRBV9
DNA: TGTGCCAGCAGCGTTTCGCTAGCGGGGGGTGGCACAGATACGCAGTATTTT
CDR3: CASSVSLAGGGTDTQYF

size: NA
J: TRBJ2-7
D: NA
V: TRBV10-3
DNA: TGTGCCATCAGTGAGTGGGGCCCTGGTTCGGGCGAGCAGTACTTC
CDR3: CAISEWGPGSGEQYF

size: NA
J: TRBJ1-1
D: NA
V: TRBV6-5
DNA: TGTGCCAGCAGGGGTTCGTCGAACACTGAAGCTTTCTTT
CDR3: CASRGSSNTEAFF

size: NA
J: TRBJ2-1
D: TRBD2
V: TRBV3-1/TRBV3-2
DNA: TGTGCCAGCAGCCAAAAATCCAGCGGGACCACATTCTTC
CDR3: CASSQKSSGTTFF

size: few
J: TRBJ2-7
D: NA
V: TRBV4-1
DNA: TGCGCCAGCAGCCCGCGGCCTGCCTACGAGCAGTACTTC
CDR3: CASSPRPAYEQYF

size: NA
J: TRBJ2-3
D: NA
V: TRBV7-8
DNA: TGTGCCAGCAGCTTAGAGTGGGGTGGGGATACGCAGTATTTT
CDR3: CASSLEWGGDTQYF

size: NA
J: TRBJ1-1
D: NA
V: TRBV6-1
DNA: TGTGCCAGCAGTGAAGGGCCGACCCAGGGCACTGAAGCTTTCTTT
CDR3: CASSEGPTQGTEAFF

size: NA
J: TRBJ2-5
D: NA
V: TRBV24-1
DNA: TGTGCCACCAGTGATTTGACAGGGGAGGGAGAGACCCAGTACTTC
CDR3: CATSDLTGEGETQYF

size: NA
J: TRBJ2-5
D: NA
V: TRBV5-6
DNA: TGTGCCAGCAGCTCGGGACTCCAAGAGACCCAGTACTTC
CDR3: CASSSGLQETQYF

size: once
J: TRBJ2-1
D: NA
V: TRBV5-1
DNA: TGCGCCAGCAAAAGGGGGGGCTCCTACAATGAGCAGTTCTTC
CDR3: CASKRGGSYNEQFF